This T cell receptor beta chain was captured in a study of CD8 T cells in Susac syndrome. Study outcomes and limitations: The total CD8+ repertoires contained around 15 Susac-specific public clones, and the CD8+ TEMRA repertoires contained five.

The CDR3 sequence is 15 residues long. Between the trimmed V and J ends, which lost 3 bases and 0 bases, there was a span of 10 bases. The germline gives CDR1 LNHDA, CDR2 SQIVND (reference sequence). TCR beta sequences were obtained from blood CD8+ and CD4+ T cells. Comments on this clonotype: The antigen remains undetermined.

Reverse transcription of roughly 0.45 to 1 ug RNA was carried out with random hexamers. An immunoSEQ multiplex PCR amplified TCR beta CDR3 over 54 Vbeta and 13 Jbeta. MiXCR, applied by TCRdb to the immunoSEQ multiplex PCR reads, yields one record per CDR3 protein. The top ten clones hold 0.16% of a sample with about 190,000 distinct CDR3 sequences, 95% of them seen once. The specimen sequenced was CD8+ T cells from PBMCs. The V and J genes are TRBV19 and TRBJ2-3; the D is unclear. This clonotype was obtained from a human donor with Susac syndrome. DNA of the CDR3: TGTGCCAGTAGTATTATGTCGGCTAGCACAGATACGCAGTATTTT. Its translation is CASSIMSASTDTQYF.